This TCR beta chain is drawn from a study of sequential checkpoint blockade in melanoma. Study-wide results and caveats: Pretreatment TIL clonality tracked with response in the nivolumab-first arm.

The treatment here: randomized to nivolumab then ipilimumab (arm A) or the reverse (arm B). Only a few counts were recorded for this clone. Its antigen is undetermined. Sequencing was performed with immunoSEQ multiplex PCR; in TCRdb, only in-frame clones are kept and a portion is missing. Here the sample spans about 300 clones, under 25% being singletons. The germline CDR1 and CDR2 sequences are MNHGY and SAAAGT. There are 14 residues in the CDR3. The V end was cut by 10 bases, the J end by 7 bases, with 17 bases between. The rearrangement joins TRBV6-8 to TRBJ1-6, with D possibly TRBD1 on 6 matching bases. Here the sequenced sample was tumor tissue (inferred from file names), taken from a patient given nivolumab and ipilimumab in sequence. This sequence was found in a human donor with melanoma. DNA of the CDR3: TGTGCCACCCGGGGAGGGGGGGGCAATTCACCCCTCCACTTT. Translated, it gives CATRGGGGNSPLHF.